The 5 T cell receptor beta chains below were found in one sample sequenced in a study of blood T cells in healthy people across ages. Combining a sample-barcoded 5' primer with a J-beta primer mix, a second PCR ran for roughly 7 to 12 cycles. Each CDR3 protein is one row after TCRdb ran MiXCR on the 5' RACE reads. The sample lists around 2 million distinct CDR3 sequences, about two fifths seen once, with more than 20% in the top ten. The sequencing input was blood. These receptors all come from a human donor in good health.

This clonotype was found a few times. V usage is TRBV7-9 and J usage is TRBJ2-7, with TRBD1 matching over 7 bases. Germline V lookup: CDR1 SEHNR, CDR2 FQNEAQ (reference sequence). V gave up 5 bases and J gave up 7 bases; unmatched junction bases: 8. This CDR3 contains 13 residues. CDR3 residues: CASSATGVVEQYF. CDR3 in DNA: TGTGCCAGCAGCGCCACAGGGGTGGTAGAGCAGTACTTC. The full variable domain, its missing parts supplied by reference TRBV7-9 and TRBJ2-7, is DTGVSQNPRHKITKRGQNVTFRCDPISEHNRLYWYRQTLGQGPEFLTYFQNEAQLEKSRLLSDRFSAERPKGSFSTLEIQRTEQGDSAMYLCASSATGVVEQYFGPGTRLTVT.

This chain connects TRBV28 to TRBJ2-7, with TRBD2 matching 7 bases. The CDR3 has 17 residues. The germline V gene encodes CDR1 MDHEN and CDR2 SYDVKM. The ends lost 2 bases at V and 0 bases at J; junction bases unmatched: 10. The CDR3 here is CASSLTLGGSSSYEQYF. In DNA form, the CDR3 reads TGTGCCAGCAGTTTAACGCTGGGGGGGTCCAGCTCCTACGAGCAGTACTTC.

This clonotype occurred a few times. The J gene is TRBJ2-4, the V gene TRBV6-2 or TRBV6-3; tentative D call: TRBD1 (6 bases). The germline gives CDR1 MNHEY, CDR2 SVGEGT. There are 14 residues in the CDR3. V was trimmed by 6 bases and J by 0 bases, leaving 9 bases between them. The CDR3 loop is CASRMTGAKNIQYF. The CDR3 nucleotides are TGTGCCAGCAGGATGACAGGAGCCAAAAACATTCAGTACTTC.

In the case of this clonotype: This sequence may be a read error, since a much larger clone differs from it by one base. This chain uses TRBV4-1 with TRBJ1-2; D call uncertain. The CDR3 totals 13 residues. Germline CDR1 MGHRA, CDR2 YSYEKL. The CDR3 reads CASSQVGNYGHTF. Written as DNA, the CDR3 is TGCGCCAGCAGCCAAGTGGGGAACTATGGCCACACCTTC.

The chain employs TRBV6-6 and TRBJ1-2, with unresolved D. Germline CDR1 MNHNY, CDR2 SVGAGI (reference sequence). The CDR3 runs to 12 residues. Trimming shortened V by 2 bases and J by 8 bases, and 9 bases separated the two germline ends. This CDR3 reads CASSYDGIGYTF. CDR3 bases: TGTGCCAGCAGTTACGACGGGATAGGCTACACCTTC.